This section outlines one TCR beta chain sequence together with its context. In the original analysis: Nucleated cell number was recorded as an estimate derived from reference gene primer amplification. This table comes from immunoSEQ multiplex PCR, and its TCRdb copy is limited to in-frame clones, with some not included. From that table come the V and J calls and clone size; the DNA was used to work out D and trimming. Among 85,000 to 90,000 clones, roughly four fifths were seen once, and the ten largest hold approximately 1.2%. This sample was taken from a study of blood T cell repertoires in COVID-19. The wider study: The samples span acute and convalescent COVID-19 from the United States, Italy and Spain.

This CDR3 is 17 amino acids long. The germline gives CDR1 MNHNS, CDR2 SASEGT. After removal of 0 bases from V and 11 bases from J, the junction contained 15 bases not matched to a gene. This sequence was found in a woman older than 75 with acute or convalescent COVID-19. The sequenced sample consisted of peripheral blood. The chain uses TRBV6-1 and TRBJ1-5; the match to TRBD1 covers 8 bases. CDR3 in amino acids: CASSEAGTGYYSMSQHF. DNA for the CDR3: TGTGCCAGCAGTGAAGCCGGGACAGGCTATTATAGTATGTCCCAGCATTTT.